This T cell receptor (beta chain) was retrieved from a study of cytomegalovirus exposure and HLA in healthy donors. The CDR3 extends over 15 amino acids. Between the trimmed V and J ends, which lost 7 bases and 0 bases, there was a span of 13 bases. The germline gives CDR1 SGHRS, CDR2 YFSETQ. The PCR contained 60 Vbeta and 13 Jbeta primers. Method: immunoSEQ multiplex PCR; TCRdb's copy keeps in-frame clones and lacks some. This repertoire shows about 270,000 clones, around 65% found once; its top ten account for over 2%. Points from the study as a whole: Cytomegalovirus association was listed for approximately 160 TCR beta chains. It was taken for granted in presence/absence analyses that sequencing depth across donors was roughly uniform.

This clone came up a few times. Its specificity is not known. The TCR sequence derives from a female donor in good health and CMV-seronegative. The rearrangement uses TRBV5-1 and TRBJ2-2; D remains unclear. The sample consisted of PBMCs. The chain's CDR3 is CASSAQATNTGELFF. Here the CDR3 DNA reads TGCGCCAGCTCCGCTCAGGCAACGAACACCGGGGAGCTGTTTTTT.